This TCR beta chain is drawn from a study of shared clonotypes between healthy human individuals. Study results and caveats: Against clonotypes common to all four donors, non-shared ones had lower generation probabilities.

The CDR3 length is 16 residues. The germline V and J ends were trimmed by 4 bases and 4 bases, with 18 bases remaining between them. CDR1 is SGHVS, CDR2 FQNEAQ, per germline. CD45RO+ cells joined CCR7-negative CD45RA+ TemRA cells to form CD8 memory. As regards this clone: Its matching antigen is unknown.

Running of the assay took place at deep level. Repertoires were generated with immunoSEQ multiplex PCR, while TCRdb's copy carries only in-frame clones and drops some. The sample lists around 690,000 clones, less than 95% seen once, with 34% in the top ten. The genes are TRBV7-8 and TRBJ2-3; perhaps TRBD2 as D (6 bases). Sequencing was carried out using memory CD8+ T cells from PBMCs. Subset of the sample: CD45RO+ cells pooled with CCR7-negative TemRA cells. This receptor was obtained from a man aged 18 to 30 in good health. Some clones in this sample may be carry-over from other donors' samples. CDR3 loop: CASSSVGLTGADTQYF. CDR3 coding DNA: TGTGCCAGCAGCTCTGTCGGACTAACGGGGGCAGATACGCAGTATTTT.